This T cell receptor beta chain originates from a study of blood T cell repertoires in COVID-19. Sequenced by immunoSEQ multiplex PCR; TCRdb stores in-frame clones only, minus some. The data hold 150,000 to 200,000 clones, with over 80% observed a single time. The CDR3 spans 17 residues. CDR1 is SGDLS, CDR2 YYNGEE, per germline. V gave up 2 bases and J gave up 0 bases; unmatched junction bases: 7. This receptor was identified in a woman in her twenties or thirties with acute or convalescent COVID-19. The J gene is TRBJ1-3, the V gene TRBV9, with TRBD1 identical over 8 bases. The specimen was peripheral blood. The CDR3 is CASSVTGTGPSGNTIYF. The CDR3 DNA is TGTGCCAGCAGCGTCACCGGGACAGGACCCTCTGGAAACACCATATATTTT. The variable domain in full, with the rest retrieved from reference TRBV9 and TRBJ1-3, is DSGVTQTPKHLITATGQRVTLRCSPRSGDLSVYWYQQSLDQGLQFLIQYYNGEERAKGNILERFSAQQFPDLHSELNLSSLELGDSALYFCASSVTGTGPSGNTIYFGEGSWLTVV.